This T cell receptor (beta chain) was sequenced in a study of blood T cell repertoires in COVID-19. Background on the study: Donors in the United States, Italy and Spain gave samples during acute or convalescent COVID-19. T cells, B-cell-depleted T cells, or PBMCs supplied cDNA or gDNA.

In the original analysis: Amplification of reference gene primers was used by the study to estimate nucleated cell counts. The table came from immunoSEQ multiplex PCR; TCRdb's copy has only in-frame clones and leaves some out. The D gene and trimming were derived from the DNA, and the V and J assignments and clone size from that table. The sample shows approximately 140,000 clones, 85% of them seen only once. This clone was counted once. The sequencing sample was made of peripheral blood. The TCR sequence derives from a woman aged 40 to 55 with active or convalescent COVID-19.

The CDR3 DNA sequence: TGCGCCAGCAGCTTGTGGGATATGCGGGAGATGGATACGCAGTATTTT. This gives the protein CASSLWDMREMDTQYF. The chain uses TRBV5-1 and TRBJ2-3; 7 bases agree with TRBD2. The CDR3 is 16 residues long. The germline V gene has CDR1 SGHRS and CDR2 YFSETQ. V shed 1 base, J shed 6 bases, and the junction held 11 bases outside the gene matches.